This T cell receptor beta chain derives from a study of control samples from healthy donors and cancer patients (dated by TCRdb to about 2020). This clone occurred once. Its antigen remains undetermined. The record has no base qualities; no much larger clone is one base away. The library relied on the immunoSEQ multiplex PCR assay. As stored in TCRdb, this immuneACCESS dataset retains in-frame rearrangements with V and J assigned. A fraction of the clones does not appear; measured against another copy, unresolved V genes explain less than half of the discrepancy, and the remainder lacks a known reason. This sample lists approximately 130,000 clones; 87% were detected once. The top ten clonotypes cover just under 3% of the sample. The CDR3 numbers 14 residues from cysteine through phenylalanine. The entry retains the CDR3 DNA only, 42 bases that are in frame from base 1. According to the germline V gene (reference sequence), CDR1 reads LNHDA and CDR2 reads SQIVND. Trimming costs V 4 bases and J 4 bases, and their ends lie 10 bases apart.

The sequence joins TRBV19 to TRBJ1-4; confidence is insufficient to name the D gene. The clonotype was recovered from a man aged 55-75 years in good health. The sample consisted of blood. The CDR3 sequence is CASSTSRGNEKLFF. The nucleotides are TGTGCCAGTAGTACGTCGCGGGGTAATGAAAAACTGTTTTTT. Here the CDR3 is joined to the reference TRBV19 and TRBJ1-4 genes, and the full variable domain is: DGGITQSPKYLFRKEGQNVTLSCEQNLNHDAMYWYRQDPGQGLRLIYYSQIVNDFQKGDIAEGYSVSREKKESFPLTVTSAQKNPTAFYLCASSTSRGNEKLFFGSGTQLSVL.